The sequence of this T cell receptor (beta chain) was determined in a study of blood T cell repertoires in COVID-19. Study background: Collection of acute and convalescent COVID-19 samples took place in the United States, Italy and Spain. The analysed material was cDNA or gDNA that came from T cells, B-cell-depleted T cells, or PBMCs.

Germline CDR1 is MDHEN and CDR2 is SYDVKM. The length of the CDR3 is 12 residues. With 8 bases removed from V and 6 bases from J, the gap between germline ends came to 13 bases. Under the authors' procedure: Estimation of nucleated cell counts was performed using reference gene primer amplification. TCRdb's copy holds only in-frame clones and misses some; the assay was immunoSEQ multiplex PCR. The V and J calls and clone size are taken from that table; D and trimming were inferred from the DNA. The table shows 140,000 or so clones, with 85% to 90% occurring only once. This sequence originates from a human donor in a cohort sampled during active COVID-19. This chain joins TRBV28 and TRBJ1-1, with D maybe TRBD1 (6 bases). Specimen: peripheral blood. The CDR3 nucleotides are TGTGCCAGCGGGCGGGGGGGCGCTGAAGCTTTCTTT. Protein product: CASGRGGAEAFF.